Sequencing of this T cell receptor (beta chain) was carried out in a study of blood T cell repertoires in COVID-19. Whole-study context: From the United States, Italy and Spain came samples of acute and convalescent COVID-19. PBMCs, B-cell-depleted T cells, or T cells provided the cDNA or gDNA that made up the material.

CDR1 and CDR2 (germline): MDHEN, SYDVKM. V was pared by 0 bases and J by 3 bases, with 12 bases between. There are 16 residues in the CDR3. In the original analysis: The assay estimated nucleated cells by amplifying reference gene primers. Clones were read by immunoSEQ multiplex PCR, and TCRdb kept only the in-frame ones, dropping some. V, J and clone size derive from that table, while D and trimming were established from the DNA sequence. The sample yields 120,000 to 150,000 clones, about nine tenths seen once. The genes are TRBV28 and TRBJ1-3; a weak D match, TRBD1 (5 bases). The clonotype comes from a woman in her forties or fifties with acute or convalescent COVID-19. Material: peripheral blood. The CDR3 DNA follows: TGTGCCAGCAGTTTATGGGGCAGGGTGGATGGAAACACCATATATTTT. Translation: CASSLWGRVDGNTIYF. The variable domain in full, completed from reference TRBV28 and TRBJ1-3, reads DVKVTQSSRYLVKRTGEKVFLECVQDMDHENMFWYRQDPGLGLRLIYFSYDVKMKEKGDIPEGYSVSREKKERFSLILESASTNQTSMYLCASSLWGRVDGNTIYFGEGSWLTVV.